This T cell receptor (beta chain) was captured by sequencing in a study of blood T cells in healthy people across ages. The ends were cut back, 2 bases at V and 8 bases at J, with 15 bases in the middle. Germline-derived CDR1 and CDR2 are MGHRA and YSYEKL. The CDR3 runs 15 residues. A sample-barcoded 5' primer and a J-beta primer mix were used in a second PCR of about 7 to 11 cycles. MiXCR was run by TCRdb on the 5' RACE reads, yielding one entry per CDR3 protein. The sample comprises some 640,000 distinct CDR3 sequences, less than 35% of which are singletons, and around a sixth rests with the top ten.

The chain joins TRBV4-1 to TRBJ1-4; D gene uncertain. The sequence was collected from a woman older than 75 in good health. The sample comprised blood. The CDR3 sequence: CASSQSDGAREKLFF. In nucleotides, the CDR3 is TGCGCCAGCAGCCAATCCGACGGTGCCAGGGAAAAACTGTTTTTT.